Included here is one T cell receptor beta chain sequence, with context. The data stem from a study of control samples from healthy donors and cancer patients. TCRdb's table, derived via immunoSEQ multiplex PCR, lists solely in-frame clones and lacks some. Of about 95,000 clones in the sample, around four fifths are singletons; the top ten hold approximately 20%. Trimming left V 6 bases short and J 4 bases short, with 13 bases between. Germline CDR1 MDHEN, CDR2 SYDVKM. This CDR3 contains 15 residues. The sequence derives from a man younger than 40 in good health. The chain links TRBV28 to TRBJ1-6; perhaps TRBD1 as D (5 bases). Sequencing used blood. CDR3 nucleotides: TGTGCCAGCAGGGGGGGGATGGGGTATAATTCACCCCTCCACTTT. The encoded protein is CASRGGMGYNSPLHF. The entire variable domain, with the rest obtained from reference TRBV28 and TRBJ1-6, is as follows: DVKVTQSSRYLVKRTGEKVFLECVQDMDHENMFWYRQDPGLGLRLIYFSYDVKMKEKGDIPEGYSVSREKKERFSLILESASTNQTSMYLCASRGGMGYNSPLHFGNGTRLTVT.